This T cell receptor (beta chain) stems from a study of T cell repertoires in cytomegalovirus infection (dated by TCRdb to between 2018 and 2021). Context from the whole study: Recently identified HLA-C-restricted CMV epitopes, whose presentation resists viral immunomodulation, were targeted by peptide stimulations together with well-studied HLA-B-restricted epitopes. Donor HLA type was relevant to the analysis, because carriage of CMV infection together with the matching HLA type was indicated by public TCR beta signatures. Findings and caveats that apply to the study as a whole: Cumulative frequency of public TCR beta family members discriminated carriers of CMV infection plus the relevant HLA type in this cohort and an independent approximately 340-donor cohort. The ex vivo response was dominated by HLA-C-restricted CMV-specific TCR beta clonotypes, and the single most frequent clonotype in two of eight donors was supplied by these HLA-C-restricted clonotypes.

Instrument on record: Illumina HiSeq 1500. The raw public reads went through TCRdb reprocessing: fastp at Q25, MiXCR clone calling, in-frame beta chains kept. Rows with a matching CDR3 protein are joined into one entry that keeps the most common DNA and genes. For this sample the table gives more than 110,000 distinct CDR3 sequences, of which approximately 30% were detected only once. About 52% of the sample is in the top ten clones. This clonotype came up a few times. The antigen it binds to is not known. The sample holds no much larger clone one base away, and base qualities are not on file. The sample's treatment or condition, from its label and the paper: in vitro stimulation with specific CMV peptide epitopes to enrich CMV-specific T cells. The receptor comes from a human donor in good health (CMV status not recorded). Some clones in this sample may be carry-over from other donors' samples. The sample here was CD8+ T cells from cultured PBMCs, taken from culture after CMV antigen stimulation.

The sequence in DNA is TGTGCCAGCAGCCCGCCCGAGGGGGGCCGCGGGGAGCAGTTCTTC. Its product reads: CASSPPEGGRGEQFF. This chain is built from TRBV6-8 and TRBJ2-1; the D gene is tentatively TRBD1 or TRBD2, each matching 6 bases. The junction shows trimming of 6 bases on V and 10 bases on J, plus 22 bases between the germline ends. The CDR3 numbers 15 residues from cysteine through phenylalanine. Only the CDR3 part of the read is kept: 45 bases, read in frame from the first base. CDR1 and CDR2 (MNHGY, SAAAGT) derive from the germline V gene.